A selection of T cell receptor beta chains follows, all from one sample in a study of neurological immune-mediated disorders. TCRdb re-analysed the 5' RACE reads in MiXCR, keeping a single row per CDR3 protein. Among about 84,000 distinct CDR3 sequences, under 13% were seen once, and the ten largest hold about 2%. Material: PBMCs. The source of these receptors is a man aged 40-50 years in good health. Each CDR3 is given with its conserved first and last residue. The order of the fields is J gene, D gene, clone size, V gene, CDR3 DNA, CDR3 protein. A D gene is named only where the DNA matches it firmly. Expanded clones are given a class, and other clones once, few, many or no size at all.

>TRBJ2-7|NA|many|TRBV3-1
TGTGCCAGCAGCCTGCAGGGACTCTCCTACGAGCAGTACTTC
CASSLQGLSYEQYF
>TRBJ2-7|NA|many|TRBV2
TGTGCCAGCAGCGCCGGCTTACAAGGCGAGCAGTACTTC
CASSAGLQGEQYF
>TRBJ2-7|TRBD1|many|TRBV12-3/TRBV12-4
TGTGCCAGCAGTCTGACAGGGAACGAGCAGTACTTC
CASSLTGNEQYF
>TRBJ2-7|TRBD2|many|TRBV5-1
TGCGCCAGCAGCTTGGGTCGAACTAGCGGAGTCTACGAGCAGTACTTC
CASSLGRTSGVYEQYF
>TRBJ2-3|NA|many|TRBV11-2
TGTGCCAGCAGCTTAGAGATGGGCGGGTTGACAGATACGCAGTATTTT
CASSLEMGGLTDTQYF
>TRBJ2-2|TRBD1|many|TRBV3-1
TGTGCCAGCAGCCAAGATTGGGGACAGGGGAACACCGGGGAGCTGTTTTTT
CASSQDWGQGNTGELFF
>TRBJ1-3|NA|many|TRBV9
TGTGCCAGCAGCGTAGGATCCGGGATTGGAAACACCATATATTTT
CASSVGSGIGNTIYF
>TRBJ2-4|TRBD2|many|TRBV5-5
TGTGCCAGCAGCGGGGGACTAGCGGGGGACAAAAACATTCAGTACTTC
CASSGGLAGDKNIQYF
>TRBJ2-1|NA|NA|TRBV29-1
TGCAGCGTTGAGAACAGACTACCTGAGCAGTTCTTC
CSVENRLPEQFF
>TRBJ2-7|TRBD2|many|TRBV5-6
TGTGCCAGCAGCCCCGGGGGGGACCGGCCCCTCGAGCAGTACTTC
CASSPGGDRPLEQYF
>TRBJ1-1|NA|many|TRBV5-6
TGTGCCAGCAGACAAACAGTAGGGCCTGAAGCTTTCTTT
CASRQTVGPEAFF
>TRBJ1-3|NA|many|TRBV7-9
TGTGCCAGCAGCCCCGACAGTTCTGGAAACACCATATATTTT
CASSPDSSGNTIYF
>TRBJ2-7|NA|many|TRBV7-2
TGTGCCAGCAGCATGGGACGGCTATCAGAGCAGTACTTC
CASSMGRLSEQYF
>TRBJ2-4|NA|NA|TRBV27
TGTGCCAACAGCCTACATGGGGCGGTCGGCATTCAGTACTTC
CANSLHGAVGIQYF
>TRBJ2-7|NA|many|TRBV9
TGTGCCAGCAGCGTATGGTCCCGGGGGCCAAGCGACGAGCAGTACTTC
CASSVWSRGPSDEQYF
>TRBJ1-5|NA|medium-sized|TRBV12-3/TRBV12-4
TGTGCCAGCAGTTCCGCTCCTTATCAGCCCCAGCATTTT
CASSSAPYQPQHF
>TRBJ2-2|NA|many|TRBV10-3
TGTGCCATCAGTCGGGACTCCACCGGGGAGCTGTTTTTT
CAISRDSTGELFF
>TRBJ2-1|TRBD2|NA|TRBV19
TGTGCCAGTAGAGGGGAGTCAGCGGGGGGCAGATTGGATGAGCAGTTCTTC
CASRGESAGGRLDEQFF
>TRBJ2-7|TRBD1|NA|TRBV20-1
TGCAGTGCTTCCGGGACAGGAAACGAGCAGTACTTC
CSASGTGNEQYF
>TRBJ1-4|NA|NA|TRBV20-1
TGCAGTGCTAAGGGCGGGACCGGGCGTGAAAAACTGTTTTTT
CSAKGGTGREKLFF
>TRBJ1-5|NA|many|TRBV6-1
TGTGCCAGCGGGGGACTCTTTGCCAATCAGCCCCAGCATTTT
CASGGLFANQPQHF
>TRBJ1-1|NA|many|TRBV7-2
TGTGCCAGCAGCTTCGGCCGCGGGGCCGGTCGAGCTTTCTTT
CASSFGRGAGRAFF
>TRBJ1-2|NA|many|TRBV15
TGTGCCACCAGCTCTCGGACCTATGGCTACACCTTC
CATSSRTYGYTF
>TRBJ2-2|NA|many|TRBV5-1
TGCGCCAGCAGCTTGGAACAGGCGAACACCGGGGAGCTGTTTTTT
CASSLEQANTGELFF
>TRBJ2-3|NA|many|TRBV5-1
TGCGCCAGCAGCTTAAAGACAGATACGCAGTATTTT
CASSLKTDTQYF
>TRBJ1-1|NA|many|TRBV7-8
TGTGCCAGCAGCCCATCCCAGGGATTCACTGAAGCTTTCTTT
CASSPSQGFTEAFF
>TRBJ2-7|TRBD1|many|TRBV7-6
TGTGCCAGCAGTCCATCGGGACAGGGGATCTCCGAGCAGTACTTC
CASSPSGQGISEQYF
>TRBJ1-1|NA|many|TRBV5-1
TGCGCCAGCAGCTTTGATTTGGCAGAATTGAACACTGAAGCTTTCTTT
CASSFDLAELNTEAFF
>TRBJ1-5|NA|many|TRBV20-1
TGCAGTGCTAGAGCACACAGTGCCCCCAATCAGCCCCAGCATTTT
CSARAHSAPNQPQHF
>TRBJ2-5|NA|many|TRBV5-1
TGCGCCAGCAGCTTGGCGGGGGAATTGGAGACCCAGTACTTC
CASSLAGELETQYF
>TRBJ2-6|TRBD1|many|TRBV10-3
TGTGCCACCACCGGAACTGGGACAGTATTCTCTGGGGCCAACGTCCTGACTTTC
CATTGTGTVFSGANVLTF
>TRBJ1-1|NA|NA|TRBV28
TGTGCCAGAAGTTTAACGGTTGTGACGAACACTGAAGCTTTCTTT
CARSLTVVTNTEAFF
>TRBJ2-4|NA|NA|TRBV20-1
TGCAGTGCTGGCGCCCAAAACATTCAGTACTTC
CSAGAQNIQYF
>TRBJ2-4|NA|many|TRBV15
TGTGCCACCAGCAGAGCGCCCGGGAATGGGGCCAAAAACATTCAGTACTTC
CATSRAPGNGAKNIQYF
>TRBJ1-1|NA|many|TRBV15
TGTGCCACCAGCAGAGAGAACACTGAAGCTTTCTTT
CATSRENTEAFF
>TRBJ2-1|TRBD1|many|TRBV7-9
TGTGCCAGCAACCTACAGGGGAGCGACAATGAGCAGTTCTTC
CASNLQGSDNEQFF
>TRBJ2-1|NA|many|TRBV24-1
TGTGCCACCAGTGCGACTAGTCACAATGAGCAGTTCTTC
CATSATSHNEQFF
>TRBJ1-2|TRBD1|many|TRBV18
TGTGCCAGCTCACCAACTTTAACACAGGACAGGGTTCGCCGTGGCTACACCTTC
CASSPTLTQDRVRRGYTF
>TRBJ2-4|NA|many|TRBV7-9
TGTGCCAGCAGCAAAATGCAGGGTGACATTCAGTACTTC
CASSKMQGDIQYF
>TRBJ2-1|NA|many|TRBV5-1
TGCGCCAGCAGCCTACTGGACCCCGCCGGCAATGAGCAGTTCTTC
CASSLLDPAGNEQFF
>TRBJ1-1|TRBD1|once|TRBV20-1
TGCAGTGCTAGAGAAAACACAGGGGAGGGGCCGGAGACTGAAGCTTTCTTT
CSARENTGEGPETEAFF
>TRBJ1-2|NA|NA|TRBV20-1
TGCCGTGCTAGGGGCCCCGGGGCCGCGGAGGGCTACACCTTC
CRARGPGAAEGYTF
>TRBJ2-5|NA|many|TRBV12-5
TGTGCTAGTGGGCCACCTCAGACAAGGCAGGAGACCCAGTACTTC
CASGPPQTRQETQYF
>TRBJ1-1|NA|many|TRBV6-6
TGTGCCAGCGCCCCCCTGGACCCTGAAGCTTTCTTT
CASAPLDPEAFF
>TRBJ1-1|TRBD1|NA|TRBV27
TGTGCCAGCAGGGCGACAGGGGCCAACACTGAAGCTTTCTTT
CASRATGANTEAFF
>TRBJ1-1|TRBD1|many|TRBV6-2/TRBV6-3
TGTGCCAGCAGTTACCTTACAGGGACAGGGCGGCGAGGCACTGAAGCTTTCTTT
CASSYLTGTGRRGTEAFF
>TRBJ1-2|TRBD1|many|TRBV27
TGTGCCAGCAGTGGACAGGAATCGGGGTATGGCTACACCTTC
CASSGQESGYGYTF